This T cell receptor (beta chain) was captured in a study of T cells in Graves' hyperthyroidism and ophthalmopathy. The ends were cut back, 0 bases at V and 1 base at J, with 15 bases in the middle. The CDR3 is 17 amino acids. Per germline, CDR1 LGHNT and CDR2 FRNRAP. Amplification yielded TCR beta CDR3 regions, with RNA transcripts as the source. Using the HTBI primer set, a first-round RT-PCR was run on the TCR CDR3. TCRdb fed the multiplex PCR reads into MiXCR, producing one record per CDR3 protein. The data hold 300,000 to 450,000 distinct CDR3 sequences, with less than 20% observed a single time. With duration under 3 months, ophthalmopathy was active: Clinical Activity Score at least 3, NOSPECS at least 4.

Sequencing was performed on blood. V usage is TRBV12-5 and J usage is TRBJ1-1, with a weak D call TRBD1 (5 bases). This TCR derives from a man aged 18 to 29 with Graves' ophthalmopathy. CDR3 nucleotides: TGTGCTAGTGGTTTGGTACCTTCGCAGGGAAAGAACACTGAAGCTTTCTTT. Translating it yields CASGLVPSQGKNTEAFF.